Sequencing of this T cell receptor (beta chain) was carried out in a study of shared clonotypes between healthy human individuals. Turning to this clone: Antigen unknown.

Profiled with immunoSEQ multiplex PCR; TCRdb holds only in-frame clones, not every one. The sample holds 2 million to 3 million clones, more than 90% seen once. The CDR3 spans 14 residues. V trimming: 6 bases; J trimming: 9 bases; junction bases outside the gene matches: 6. From germline, CDR1 is MGHDK and CDR2 SYGVNS. Study results and limitations: Among donors, the sharing of clonotypes was expected to be influenced by sequencing depth. Larger estimated richness was generally recorded for naive subsets relative to memory subsets.

The source of this sequence is a young man in good health. The chain employs TRBV25-1 and TRBJ1-6; TRBD1 agrees at 9 bases. What was sequenced was naive CD4+ T cells sorted from blood. Indicated subset: CD45RA+ positively selected. CDR3 in DNA: TGTGCCAGCAGAGGACAGGGGTCGCGTTCACCCCTCCACTTT. Amino acid sequence: CASRGQGSRSPLHF.